A selection of T cell receptor beta chains follows, all from one sample in a study of shared clonotypes between healthy human individuals. The method was immunoSEQ multiplex PCR; TCRdb's version includes in-frame clones alone and lacks a portion of them. Among about 480,000 clones listed, about 79% were seen once. Input material: PBMCs. The receptors shown here come from a woman aged 35 to 49 in good health. Some clones in this sample may be carry-over from other donors' samples. Both conserved end residues are part of each CDR3. D genes are given only for firm matches. Clone size is not always given. Where it is, it says once, few, many or a class for expanded clones.

clone size: -
V gene: TRBV6-6
J gene: TRBJ1-5
D gene: -
CDR3 protein: CASSRGSNQPQHF

clone size: -
V gene: TRBV28
J gene: TRBJ2-3
D gene: -
CDR3 protein: CASSKPHRGGDTQYF

clone size: -
V gene: TRBV7-9
J gene: TRBJ1-1
D gene: TRBD1
CDR3 protein: CACRRGLNTEAFF

clone size: -
V gene: TRBV7-9
J gene: TRBJ2-3
D gene: -
CDR3 protein: CASSQPGDTQYF

clone size: -
V gene: TRBV18
J gene: TRBJ1-1
D gene: -
CDR3 protein: CASSPRGIETEAFF

clone size: -
V gene: TRBV13
J gene: TRBJ2-7
D gene: TRBD2
CDR3 protein: CASSFLAGGPGEQYF

clone size: few
V gene: TRBV9
J gene: TRBJ2-3
D gene: TRBD2
CDR3 protein: CASSVGPSGVDTQYF

clone size: -
V gene: TRBV7-9
J gene: TRBJ2-7
D gene: -
CDR3 protein: CASSLALASEQYF

clone size: -
V gene: TRBV19
J gene: TRBJ2-1
D gene: -
CDR3 protein: CASSGEGASSSYNEQFF

clone size: -
V gene: TRBV6-5
J gene: TRBJ2-3
D gene: -
CDR3 protein: CASTRRGPTDTQYF

clone size: -
V gene: TRBV7-2
J gene: TRBJ2-5
D gene: -
CDR3 protein: CASSAGWAGEETQYF

clone size: -
V gene: TRBV7-3
J gene: TRBJ2-3
D gene: -
CDR3 protein: CASSPHGGGEDTQYF

clone size: -
V gene: TRBV29-1
J gene: TRBJ1-4
D gene: TRBD1
CDR3 protein: CSVDAGQGAEKLFF

clone size: once
V gene: TRBV28
J gene: TRBJ2-7
D gene: -
CDR3 protein: CASSFSPDEQYF